The 32 T cell receptor beta chains below come from one sample, sequenced in a study of cytomegalovirus exposure and HLA in healthy donors (TCRdb year 2017). The library was obtained by the immunoSEQ multiplex PCR assay. A mixture of 60 forward primers for TCR Vbeta segments and 13 reverse primers for TCR Jbeta segments was used in the multiplex PCR. TCRdb stores this immuneACCESS table with in-frame sequences only. Part of the clones is absent; in the studies checked, under half of the shortfall reflects unresolved V genes, and no reason is known for the rest. The table for this sample lists around 88,000 clones. Clones ranked in the top ten supply less than 7% of the sample. Sequenced input: PBMCs. These receptors all come from a girl aged 10 to 17 in good health and CMV-seropositive.

V and J are TRBV4-3 and TRBJ2-1; D is unresolved. This CDR3 region has 12 residues. V was clipped by 0 bases and J by 12 bases, with 9 bases between them. From germline, CDR1 is LGHNA and CDR2 YSLEER. The CDR3 sequence: CASSQDSSVQFF. In DNA form, the CDR3 reads TGCGCCAGCAGCCAAGATTCCTCAGTGCAGTTCTTC.

The chain carries TRBV5-6 and TRBJ2-5, with D possibly matching TRBD1 (6 bases). In germline, CDR1 is SGHDT, CDR2 YYEEEE. CDR3 length: 11 residues. CDR3 residues: CAWGQGRTQYF. Written as DNA, the CDR3 is TGTGCTTGGGGACAAGGTAGAACCCAGTACTTC.

The CDR3 DNA reads TGTGCCAGCTACCGGTCGGGGGGCGTCGGCACTGAAGCTTTCTTT. This gives the protein CASYRSGGVGTEAFF. The V and J genes are TRBV7-9 and TRBJ1-1; possible D gene TRBD1, 6 bases. V was clipped by 8 bases and J by 4 bases, with 20 bases between them. This CDR3 has 15 amino acids. CDR1 and CDR2 (germline): SEHNR, FQNEAQ (reference sequence).

The chain recombines TRBV7-2 with TRBJ1-2; a weak D match, TRBD1 (6 bases). CDR1 and CDR2 (germline): SGHTA, FQGNSA. V was shortened by 10 bases and J by 4 bases, with 10 bases between the two germline ends. The CDR3 has 11 residues. The DNA of the CDR3 is TGTGCCACCGGACAGATCTATGGCTACACCTTC. Its translation: CATGQIYGYTF.

This chain connects TRBV4-3 to TRBJ2-3, with D possibly matching TRBD2 (5 bases). The V gene lost 0 bases and the J gene lost 6 bases, with 7 bases spanning the gap. CDR3 length equals 13 residues. Germline V gene data show CDR1 as LGHNA and CDR2 as YSLEER. In DNA, the CDR3 is TGCGCCAGCAGCCAAGAGCGGGCGGATACGCAGTATTTT. Protein: CASSQERADTQYF.

The gene calls are TRBV2 and TRBJ1-2; D gene ambiguous. V lost 6 bases and J 8 bases, leaving 7 bases between the germline ends. The germline gives CDR1 SNHLY, CDR2 FYNNEI. There are 10 residues in the CDR3. This chain's CDR3 is CASRGRGYTF. DNA for the CDR3: TGTGCCAGCAGGGGCCGCGGCTACACCTTC.

The chain couples TRBV25-1 to TRBJ2-7; 8 nucleotides match TRBD1. From germline, CDR1 is MGHDK and CDR2 SYGVNS. V lost 3 bases and J lost 7; bases outside the gene matches: 14. This CDR3 region has 16 residues. In DNA, the CDR3 is TGTGCCAGCAGTGAGAGGGGGGAGACAGGGGCTCATGAGCAGTACTTC. As protein: CASSERGETGAHEQYF.

This rearrangement joins TRBV4-3 to TRBJ1-1; D not certain. The CDR3 runs to 14 residues. Trimming took off 0 bases at V and 6 bases at J, with 11 bases between the two ends. Germline loops: CDR1 LGHNA, CDR2 YSLEER. The CDR3 nucleotides read TGCGCCAGCAGCCAAGAAATAGGCGGTCCTGAAGCTTTCTTT. Protein product: CASSQEIGGPEAFF.

V gene TRBV7-2 combines with J gene TRBJ1-2; D may be TRBD1 (6 bases). V lost 5 bases, J lost 4 bases, and 14 bases lay in between. Germline CDR1 and CDR2: SGHTA and FQGNSA. This CDR3 has 14 amino acids. DNA of the CDR3: TGTGCCAGCAGCCCTGGGGGCCTACTCTATGGCTACACCTTC. As protein: CASSPGGLLYGYTF.

This chain connects TRBV29-1 to TRBJ2-1; unclear D gene. V was clipped by 4 bases and J by 4 bases, with 20 bases between them. CDR1 SQVTM and CDR2 ANQGSEA come from the germline V gene. CDR3 size: 16 residues. As DNA, the CDR3 is TGCAGCGTTGCAGGTCTGGGCGTCCCGCCGTACAATGAGCAGTTCTTC. It specifies CSVAGLGVPPYNEQFF.

The rearrangement links TRBV7-9 to TRBJ1-5, with unresolved D. The CDR3 has 14 amino acids. Looked up from germline, CDR1 is SEHNR and CDR2 is FQNEAQ (reference sequence). V shed 1 base and J shed 3 bases, with 7 bases lying between them. For the CDR3, the DNA is TGTGCCAGCAGCTTAGACGCTAACAATCAGCCCCAGCATTTT. Its translation: CASSLDANNQPQHF.

The genes are TRBV28 and TRBJ2-1; D may be TRBD2 (6 bases). The V end lost 3 bases, the J end lost 8 bases, and 17 bases lay between the germline ends. Looked up from germline, CDR1 is MDHEN and CDR2 is SYDVKM. This CDR3 spans 15 amino acids. The CDR3 reads CASSFWRGTGDEQFF. The CDR3 DNA reads TGTGCCAGCAGTTTTTGGAGGGGAACGGGAGATGAGCAGTTCTTC.

This chain joins TRBV7-9 and TRBJ2-7; 8 bases agree with TRBD1. CDR3 size: 15 residues. Unmatched junction bases numbered 11, after V lost 4 bases and J lost 6 bases. CDR1 SEHNR and CDR2 FQNEAQ come from the germline V gene (reference sequence). The CDR3 loop reads CASSSSDRVVGEQYF. The DNA of the CDR3 is TGTGCCAGCAGCTCCTCGGACAGGGTTGTAGGCGAGCAGTACTTC. Full variable domain (rest looked up from reference TRBV7-9 and TRBJ2-7): DTGVSQNPRHKITKRGQNVTFRCDPISEHNRLYWYRQTLGQGPEFLTYFQNEAQLEKSRLLSDRFSAERPKGSFSTLEIQRTEQGDSAMYLCASSSSDRVVGEQYFGPGTRLTVT.

The J gene is TRBJ2-5, the V gene TRBV4-3, with 7 bases identical to TRBD1. The CDR3 runs to 16 residues. CDR1 is LGHNA, CDR2 YSLEER, per germline. V was pared by 4 bases and J by 3 bases, with 11 bases of the junction left unmatched. CDR3 DNA: TGCGCCAGCAGCCCAACCAGGGACCAGGGGGAAGAGACCCAGTACTTC. Amino acid sequence: CASSPTRDQGEETQYF.

This chain uses TRBV11-2 with TRBJ2-5; D possibly corresponds to TRBD2 (6 bases). CDR3 length: 13 residues. Per germline, CDR1 SGHAT and CDR2 FQNNGV. V lost 3 bases and J lost 5, with 10 bases in between. CDR3 protein: CASSFLGGETQYF. The CDR3 coding sequence is TGTGCCAGCAGCTTCCTTGGGGGGGAGACCCAGTACTTC. Based on the CDR3 plus reference TRBV11-2 and TRBJ2-5, the full variable domain is EAGVAQSPRYKIIEKRQSVAFWCNPISGHATLYWYQQILGQGPKLLIQFQNNGVVDDSQLPKDRFSAERLKGVDSTLKIQPAKLEDSAVYLCASSFLGGETQYFGPGTRLLVL.

As DNA, the CDR3 is TGTGCCAGCAGTGTCGGGACAGACTATTATAGCAATCAGCCCCAGCATTTT. Its translation is CASSVGTDYYSNQPQHF. The chain employs TRBV28 and TRBJ1-5; TRBD1 matches 7 bases. This CDR3 is built from 17 residues. CDR1 and CDR2 (germline): MDHEN, SYDVKM. V was clipped by 5 bases and J by 0 bases; unmatched bases: 10.

The V gene is TRBV5-6, the J gene TRBJ1-6; 10 bases fit TRBD1. The germline gives CDR1 SGHDT, CDR2 YYEEEE. J lost 5 bases, V lost 4 bases, and 6 bases had no gene match. There are 16 residues in the CDR3. CDR3 DNA sequence: TGTGCCAGCAGCCCGGGCGGGACAGGGGATAATTCACCCCTCCACTTT. Translation gives CASSPGGTGDNSPLHF. Full variable domain (remainder filled in from reference TRBV5-6 and TRBJ1-6): DAGVTQSPTHLIKTRGQQVTLRCSPKSGHDTVSWYQQALGQGPQFIFQYYEEEERQRGNFPDRFSGHQFPNYSSELNVNALLLGDSALYLCASSPGGTGDNSPLHFGNGTRLTVT.

The chain recombines TRBV9 with TRBJ2-3; 10 bases line up with TRBD2. Per germline, CDR1 SGDLS and CDR2 YYNGEE. The V and J ends lost 0 bases and 4 bases, in that order; junction bases with no gene match: 26. The CDR3 is 23 amino acids. CDR3 residues: CASSVGTSGGHRPSLLGADTQYF. The DNA for the CDR3 is TGTGCCAGCAGCGTAGGGACTAGCGGTGGACATCGACCTTCGCTCTTAGGGGCAGATACGCAGTATTTT.

The CDR3 is CASNTGGSLATNEKLFF. The CDR3, as DNA: TGTGCCAGCAATACAGGGGGCTCCCTTGCAACTAATGAAAAACTGTTTTTT. The chain employs TRBV28 and TRBJ1-4; 9 nucleotides line up with TRBD1. Trimming took 7 bases from V and 0 from J; bases not matched to a gene: 9. The CDR3 contains 17 residues. Looked up from germline, CDR1 is MDHEN and CDR2 is SYDVKM.

This chain connects TRBV7-2 to TRBJ1-5, with 7 bases identical to TRBD1. The germline gives CDR1 SGHTA, CDR2 FQGNSA. This CDR3 has 15 amino acids. V was clipped by 0 bases and J by 4 bases; unmatched bases: 3. CDR3 nucleotide sequence: TGTGCCAGCAGCTTAGCAGGGGGCGCGAATCAGCCCCAGCATTTT. It codes for CASSLAGGANQPQHF.

V gene TRBV27 combines with J gene TRBJ2-7; 7 bases align to TRBD1. The CDR3 runs 15 residues. Germline CDR1 and CDR2: MNHEY and SMNVEV (reference sequence). J gave up 3 bases and V 3 bases, and 8 bases lay outside the gene matches. DNA of the CDR3: TGTGCCAGCAGTTTCCCCGGGCCAGGGGGCTACGAGCAGTACGTC. It translates to CASSFPGPGGYEQYV.

This sequence joins TRBV14 and TRBJ2-1; 8 bases line up with TRBD2. The CDR3 totals 15 residues. Germline lookup yields CDR1 SGHDN and CDR2 FVKESK. V shed 5 bases and J 4 bases; nucleotides not matched to a gene: 7. Here the CDR3 DNA reads TGTGCCAGCAGCTCCCGGCTAGCGGGTTACAATGAGCAGTTCTTC. Protein: CASSSRLAGYNEQFF.

This sequence joins TRBV6-5 and TRBJ2-1; D may be TRBD2 (6 bases). The CDR3 is made up of 15 amino acids. Germline CDR1 is MNHEY and CDR2 is SVGAGI. Trimming cost V 6 bases and J 5 bases, with 17 bases left between them. Here the CDR3 reads CASSVWTGGDNEQFF. The CDR3 DNA sequence: TGTGCCAGCAGCGTCTGGACGGGCGGGGACAATGAGCAGTTCTTC.

V is TRBV7-3 and J is TRBJ2-2; D is perhaps TRBD1 (6 bases). The V end lost 5 bases, the J end lost 7 bases, and 11 bases lay between the germline ends. CDR1 is SGHTA, CDR2 FQGTGA, per germline. The length of the CDR3 is 13 residues. The CDR3 nucleotides are TGTGCCAGCAGCCCCCAGGGGCACGGGGAGCTGTTTTTT. It codes for CASSPQGHGELFF.

Comment on this clone: The identical CDR3 is also encoded by other nucleotide sequences in the sample. The V and J genes are TRBV29-1 and TRBJ2-1, with 7 bases lining up with TRBD1. Germline V gene sequence: CDR1 SQVTM, CDR2 ANQGSEA. The CDR3 runs 15 residues. Losses at the gene ends were 1 base for V and 0 bases for J; bases not matched to a gene: 3. The CDR3 sequence: CSVEVWDSSYNEQFF. The CDR3 region has the DNA TGCAGCGTTGAAGTTTGGGACAGCTCCTACAATGAGCAGTTCTTC.

The V and J genes are TRBV13 and TRBJ2-3; 13 bases fit TRBD2. Trimming at V came to 5 bases and at J to 2 bases, leaving 13 bases not matched to a gene. Per germline, CDR1 PRHDT and CDR2 FYEKMQ (reference sequence). The CDR3 has 19 amino acids. CDR3 sequence (DNA): TGTGCCAGCAGCGAGAGGAGCGGGACTAGCGGGGAAGTCACAGATACGCAGTATTTT. This codes for CASSERSGTSGEVTDTQYF.

The CDR3 is CASSYSTVQLFF. CDR3 nucleotides: TGTGCCAGCAGTTACTCGACAGTGCAGTTGTTCTTC. This chain uses TRBV6-6 with TRBJ2-1; D possibly corresponds to TRBD1 (5 bases). The CDR3 has 12 amino acids. The V end was cut by 0 bases, the J end by 15 bases, with 12 bases between. Germline V lookup: CDR1 MNHNY, CDR2 SVGAGI (reference sequence).

This chain uses TRBV10-3 with TRBJ1-6, with D possibly being TRBD1 (5 bases). From germline, CDR1 is ENHRY and CDR2 SYGVKD. The CDR3 is made up of 13 amino acids. CDR3: CAHSRDSNSPLHF. CDR3 nucleotide sequence: TGTGCTCACAGTCGAGACAGCAATTCACCCCTCCACTTT.

V is TRBV29-1 and J is TRBJ2-2; TRBD1 is a possible D gene (6 bases). Trimming stripped 3 bases from V and 2 bases from J, with 7 bases between. The CDR3 is 13 residues long. CDR1 SQVTM and CDR2 ANQGSEA come from the germline V gene. In DNA, the CDR3 is TGCAGCGTTGACAGGGGCAACACCGGGGAGCTGTTTTTT. As protein: CSVDRGNTGELFF.

The genes are TRBV9 and TRBJ2-3; TRBD2 matches 12 bases. The CDR3 consists of 18 residues. The junction had 9 bases not matched to a gene; V was cut back by 4 bases and J by 0 bases. Germline values: CDR1 SGDLS, CDR2 YYNGEE. The CDR3 sequence: CASSHTSGGPPSTDTQYF. As DNA, the CDR3 is TGTGCCAGCAGCCATACTAGCGGGGGGCCCCCTAGCACAGATACGCAGTATTTT.

The chain carries TRBV9 and TRBJ2-1; tentative D call: TRBD1 (6 bases). The CDR3 has 15 residues. The germline V gene encodes CDR1 SGDLS and CDR2 YYNGEE. Between the trimmed V and J ends, which lost 3 bases and 4 bases, there was a span of 14 bases. The CDR3 bases are TGTGCCAGCAGCGAGGACAGATCCGGTTACAATGAGCAGTTCTTC. Translating it yields CASSEDRSGYNEQFF.

CDR3 sequence (DNA): TGTGCCAGCCTAGCGGGGGACCAAGAGACCCAGTACTTC. Translating gives CASLAGDQETQYF. The V and J genes are TRBV2 and TRBJ2-5, with 10 bases fitting TRBD2. Trimming at V came to 8 bases and at J to 0 bases, leaving 0 bases not matched to a gene. Germline V CDR1 and CDR2: SNHLY, FYNNEI. The CDR3 extends over 13 amino acids.